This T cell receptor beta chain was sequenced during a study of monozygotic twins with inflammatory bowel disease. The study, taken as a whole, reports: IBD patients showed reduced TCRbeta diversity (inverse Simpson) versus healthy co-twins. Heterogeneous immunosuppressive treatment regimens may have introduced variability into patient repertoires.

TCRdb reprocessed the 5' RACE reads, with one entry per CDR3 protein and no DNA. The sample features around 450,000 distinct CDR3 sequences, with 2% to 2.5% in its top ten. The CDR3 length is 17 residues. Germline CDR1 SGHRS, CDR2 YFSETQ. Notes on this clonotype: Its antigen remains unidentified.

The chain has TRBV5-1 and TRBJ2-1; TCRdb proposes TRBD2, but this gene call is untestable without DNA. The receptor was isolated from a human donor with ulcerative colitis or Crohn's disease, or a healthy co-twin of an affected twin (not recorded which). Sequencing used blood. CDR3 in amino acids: CASSWGLLAALYNEQFF.